This passage covers 15 T cell receptor beta chains from one sample sequenced in a study of T-cell memory formation after mild COVID-19 (dated by TCRdb to 2020 to 2023). Library prep was done by 5' RACE. For sequencing, an Illumina NovaSeq 6000 was employed. Using fastp trimming at Q25 and MiXCR clonotype assembly, TCRdb reanalyzed the public sequencing data and kept in-frame beta chains. Here each entry gathers all rows of one CDR3 protein and keeps the most common genes and DNA. The table for this sample lists roughly 350,000 distinct CDR3 sequences; around 21% of them were counted only once. Together, the top ten hold roughly an eighth of the sample. Input material: PBMCs or a T cell subset sorted from them (not recorded which). The source of these receptors is an adult woman who had mild COVID-19 (a few samples of this study predate the infection). The sample titles of this study are shuffled in the database, so cell type and time point are left out; the donor was told from shared clones.

This clonotype came up a few times. V gene TRBV5-4 combines with J gene TRBJ2-5; 13 bases are a match to TRBD2. Per germline, CDR1 SGHNT and CDR2 YYREEE (reference sequence). The junction had 6 bases not matched to a gene; V was cut back by 3 bases and J by 4 bases. This CDR3 has 16 residues. Written as DNA, the CDR3 is TGTGCCAGCAGCTACGGACTAGCGGGGGCCCGAGAGACCCAGTACTTC. This sequence encodes CASSYGLAGARETQYF.

This clonotype was observed a few times. The J gene is TRBJ2-1, the V gene TRBV5-1; 12 nucleotides match TRBD2. Germline CDR1 reads SGHRS; CDR2 reads YFSETQ. Losses at the gene ends were 7 bases for V and 7 bases for J; bases not matched to a gene: 6. The CDR3 is made up of 14 amino acids. CDR3 DNA sequence: TGCGCCAGCCGTCGACTAGCGGGGGAGAATGAGCAGTTCTTC. Translation gives CASRRLAGENEQFF. The whole variable domain, filled in from reference TRBV5-1 and TRBJ2-1, reads KAGVTQTPRYLIKTRGQQVTLSCSPISGHRSVSWYQQTPGQGLQFLFEYFSETQRNKGNFPGRFSGRQFSNSRSEMNVSTLELGDSALYLCASRRLAGENEQFFGPGTRLTVL.

Written as DNA, the CDR3 is TGTGCCACCAGCAAAGCGGGAGTTCAAGACGAGCAGTACTTC. It translates to CATSKAGVQDEQYF. The V gene is TRBV24-1, the J gene TRBJ2-7; 8 positions agree with TRBD2. Germline V gene sequence: CDR1 KGHDR, CDR2 SFDVKD. The length of the CDR3 is 14 residues. The V segment lost 7 bases and the J segment 5 bases; nucleotides outside the gene matches: 9.

The chain employs TRBV29-1 and TRBJ1-2; D remains ambiguous. The germline V gene encodes CDR1 SQVTM and CDR2 ANQGSEA. V was clipped by 6 bases and J by 8 bases, with 10 bases between them. This CDR3 is built from 10 residues. The CDR3 spells CSVRPGGYTF. As DNA, the CDR3 is TGCAGCGTGAGACCTGGCGGCTACACCTTC. Based on the CDR3 plus reference TRBV29-1 and TRBJ1-2, the full variable domain is SAVISQKPSRDICQRGTSLTIQCQVDSQVTMMFWYRQQPGQSLTLIATANQGSEATYESGFVIDKFPISRPNLTFSTLTVSNMSPEDSSIYLCSVRPGGYTFGSGTRLTVV.

CDR3: CASSIGGSEQETQYF. CDR3 DNA: TGTGCCAGTAGTATAGGGGGTAGCGAACAAGAGACCCAGTACTTC. The chain is built from TRBV19 and TRBJ2-5; possible D gene TRBD2, 5 bases. Germline CDR1 and CDR2: LNHDA and SQIVND (reference sequence). The CDR3 has 15 residues. With 1 base removed from V and 2 bases from J, the gap between germline ends came to 11 bases. Variable domain in full (rest from reference TRBV19 and TRBJ2-5): DGGITQSPKYLFRKEGQNVTLSCEQNLNHDAMYWYRQDPGQGLRLIYYSQIVNDFQKGDIAEGYSVSREKKESFPLTVTSAQKNPTAFYLCASSIGGSEQETQYFGPGTRLLVL.

This chain joins TRBV7-2 and TRBJ2-1; a weak D match, TRBD2 (6 bases). Between the trimmed V and J ends, which lost 2 bases and 5 bases, there was a span of 16 bases. There are 16 residues in the CDR3. CDR1 is SGHTA and CDR2 is FQGNSA in the germline V gene. The CDR3, as DNA: TGTGCCAGCAGCTTATATTGGAGGGCCCTTGACAATGAGCAGTTCTTC. It encodes CASSLYWRALDNEQFF.

V is TRBV20-1 and J is TRBJ2-7, with D perhaps TRBD1 or TRBD2 (5 bases each). Trimming took 3 bases from V and 3 from J, leaving 15 bases between them. Germline assignment: CDR1 DFQATT and CDR2 SNEGSKA (reference sequence). The CDR3 spans 14 residues. The CDR3 nucleotides are TGCAGTGCTAGGAGGGACGGAGGTCGCTACGAGCAGTACTTC. It translates to CSARRDGGRYEQYF.

This clonotype was seen a few times. J is TRBJ2-2 and V is TRBV20-1; TRBD2 matches 8 bases. Losses at the gene ends were 4 bases for V and 1 base for J; bases not matched to a gene: 8. Germline CDR1 reads DFQATT; CDR2 reads SNEGSKA (reference sequence). There are 16 residues in the CDR3. The CDR3 here is CSATRVAGKNTGELFF. Here the CDR3 DNA reads TGCAGTGCTACTCGTGTAGCGGGAAAGAACACCGGGGAGCTGTTTTTT.

This clonotype was found once. The chain is built from TRBV29-1 and TRBJ1-1, with D hard to call. Germline lookup yields CDR1 SQVTM and CDR2 ANQGSEA. This CDR3 has 10 residues. Trimming took off 4 bases at V and 10 bases at J, with 10 bases between the two ends. The CDR3 is CSVVEVRAFF. In DNA, the CDR3 is TGCAGCGTTGTAGAGGTTAGAGCTTTCTTT.

V gene TRBV7-3 combines with J gene TRBJ1-1, with D possibly matching TRBD1 (5 bases). The germline gives CDR1 SGHTA, CDR2 FQGTGA. This CDR3 is built from 14 residues. Trimming pared 5 bases from V and 4 bases from J, leaving 14 bases between. CDR3 DNA sequence: TGTGCCAGCAGCCCGAGCGGGACCGGCACTGAAGCTTTCTTT. This codes for CASSPSGTGTEAFF.

In its sample, this clonotype was seen a few times. The chain combines TRBV5-6 with TRBJ2-1; a weak D match, TRBD2 (6 bases). This CDR3 is 13 amino acids long. Trimming took 7 bases from V and 7 from J, leaving 15 bases between them. Looked up from germline, CDR1 is SGHDT and CDR2 is YYEEEE. In DNA form, the CDR3 reads TGTGCCAGCCACCCGGGACTCGCAAATGAGCAGTTCTTC. This sequence encodes CASHPGLANEQFF. Using reference TRBV5-6 and TRBJ2-1 for the parts outside the CDR3, the full variable domain is DAGVTQSPTHLIKTRGQQVTLRCSPKSGHDTVSWYQQALGQGPQFIFQYYEEEERQRGNFPDRFSGHQFPNYSSELNVNALLLGDSALYLCASHPGLANEQFFGPGTRLTVL.

This clonotype has only a few counts. The chain carries TRBV20-1 and TRBJ1-5; TRBD1 matches at 8 bases. This CDR3 has 13 residues. Germline V gene data show CDR1 as DFQATT and CDR2 as SNEGSKA (reference sequence). V lost 5 bases to trimming and J lost 2 bases; unmatched junction nucleotides: 2. This CDR3 is CSAPDRGNQPQHF. For the CDR3, the DNA is TGCAGTGCTCCGGACAGGGGCAATCAGCCCCAGCATTTT.

This clonotype was counted a few times. J is TRBJ1-2 and V is TRBV29-1; D is ambiguous. V lost 0 bases, J lost 4 bases, and 12 bases lay in between. The CDR3 is made up of 14 amino acids. CDR1 and CDR2 (germline): SQVTM, ANQGSEA. DNA of the CDR3: TGCAGCGTTGAAGAGGTGACGGTAGCCTATGGCTACACCTTC. Translating it yields CSVEEVTVAYGYTF.

The chain couples TRBV10-3 to TRBJ2-2; 13 nucleotides agree with TRBD2. The J segment lost 5 bases and the V segment lost 8 bases, leaving 5 bases of the junction unmatched. Per the germline V gene, CDR1 is ENHRY and CDR2 is SYGVKD. CDR3 length: 15 residues. The CDR3 DNA follows: TGTGCCATCTCCGGGACTAGCGGGGCTACCGGGGAGCTGTTTTTT. Its protein is CAISGTSGATGELFF.

The rearrangement links TRBV5-1 to TRBJ2-7, with TRBD2 matching over 11 bases. The CDR3 extends over 14 amino acids. The germline V gene has CDR1 SGHRS and CDR2 YFSETQ. The trim removed 0 bases at V and 7 bases at J, leaving 3 bases unmatched. The CDR3 region has the DNA TGCGCCAGCAGCTTGGCAATAGCGGGAGGGGAGCAGTACTTC. Translation: CASSLAIAGGEQYF.